This TCR beta chain was sequenced in a study of cytomegalovirus exposure and HLA in healthy donors. The J segment lost 8 bases and the V segment lost 1 base, leaving 6 bases of the junction unmatched. CDR3 size: 15 residues. CDR1 and CDR2 from the germline V gene are LGHNA and YNFKEQ. Study findings and constraints: Beyond CMV serostatus, there was no information to go on about immune exposure.

Worth noting for this clone: What it binds is unknown.

PCR employed 60 Vbeta and 13 Jbeta primers. Produced via immunoSEQ multiplex PCR; TCRdb's table is partial and in-frame only. This sample's table reports 38,000 or so clones. J is TRBJ1-4 and V is TRBV4-2; 8 bases fit TRBD1. The receptor comes from a man between 40 and 49 years old in good health and CMV-seropositive. Sequencing was done on a sample of PBMCs. In DNA, the CDR3 is TGTGCCAGCAGCCAAGGGGACAGGTGGGGGGAAAAACTGTTTTTT. It yields the protein CASSQGDRWGEKLFF.